One sample yielded the 4 T cell receptor beta chains listed below, sequenced in a study of shared clonotypes between healthy human individuals. Assay: immunoSEQ multiplex PCR; the TCRdb copy retains only in-frame clones and omits some. The top ten hold around 0.3% of the sample, which has hundreds of thousands of clones, roughly 98% seen once. Naive CD8 cells comprised CD45RO-negative, CCR7-positively selected cells, excluding terminally differentiated effector memory CD45RA+ cells. Sequenced material: naive CD8+ T cells sorted from blood. Receptors originate from a man younger than 40 in good health.

V and J are TRBV27 and TRBJ1-5; TRBD1 agrees at 7 bases. The length of the CDR3 is 15 residues. The V and J ends lost 5 bases and 1 base, in that order; junction bases with no gene match: 5. Germline V gene sequence: CDR1 MNHEY, CDR2 SMNVEV (reference sequence). CDR3 coding DNA: TGTGCCAGCAGTGCATTGACAGGGAGCAATCAGCCCCAGCATTTT. This encodes CASSALTGSNQPQHF.

The V gene is TRBV29-1, the J gene TRBJ2-2, with D possibly TRBD1 on 5 matching bases. Trimming shortened V by 5 bases and J by 6 bases, and 13 bases separated the two germline ends. This CDR3 is 13 amino acids long. Germline CDR1 and CDR2: SQVTM and ANQGSEA. The DNA for the CDR3 is TGCAGCGTTTTAATTTGGGGCTCCGGGGAGCTGTTTTTT. Translating gives CSVLIWGSGELFF.

The rearrangement uses TRBV19 and TRBJ1-1, with D hard to call. The CDR3 spans 14 residues. Germline lookup yields CDR1 LNHDA and CDR2 SQIVND (reference sequence). The V and J ends lost 9 bases and 1 base respectively, with 15 bases between them. The CDR3 loop reads CASQKLGGNTEAFF. CDR3 nucleotide sequence: TGTGCCAGCCAAAAACTGGGCGGGAACACTGAAGCTTTCTTT.

The CDR3 protein is CASSQVAGGPGLTGELFF. CDR3 nucleotides: TGCGCCAGCAGCCAAGTAGCGGGAGGGCCCGGGTTAACCGGGGAGCTGTTTTTT. J is TRBJ2-2 and V is TRBV4-1, with 11 bases fitting TRBD2. V lost 1 base, J lost 5 bases, and 9 bases stayed unmatched. Germline V lookup: CDR1 MGHRA, CDR2 YSYEKL. This CDR3 region has 18 residues.